The 26 T cell receptor beta chains listed next were all sequenced from one sample in a study of T cell changes during pregnancy in multiple sclerosis. Produced via immunoSEQ multiplex PCR; TCRdb's table is partial and in-frame only. The table lists some 87,000 clones, around 90% of them singletons, with roughly 0.21% in the top ten. Sequencing used CD4+ T cells from peripheral blood mononuclear cells, obtained before pregnancy. These receptors all come from a female donor with multiple sclerosis, enrolled in a pregnancy study.

The table lists this clone with a few counts. V is TRBV30 and J is TRBJ1-5; D possibly corresponds to TRBD1 (6 bases). The V end lost 2 bases, the J end lost 4 bases, and 9 bases lay between the germline ends. Germline CDR1 GTSNPN, CDR2 SVGIG (reference sequence). This CDR3 comprises 13 residues. This CDR3 is CAWSRQVNQPQHF. CDR3 sequence (DNA): TGTGCCTGGAGTCGACAGGTTAATCAGCCCCAGCATTTT.

This clone was picked up a small number of times. CDR3 sequence: CASSSGTGNYGYTF. The CDR3 DNA follows: TGTGCCAGCAGCTCCGGGACAGGGAACTATGGCTACACCTTC. This chain uses TRBV5-4 with TRBJ1-2; 9 bases agree with TRBD1. Germline V gene lookup returns CDR1 SGHNT and CDR2 YYREEE (reference sequence). The V gene end was trimmed by 3 bases and the J gene end by 2 bases; junction bases not matched to a gene: 2. The CDR3 extends over 14 amino acids.

This chain links TRBV30 with TRBJ2-7; 9 nucleotides agree with TRBD2. From germline, CDR1 is GTSNPN and CDR2 SVGIG (reference sequence). This CDR3 is built from 16 residues. V was clipped by 0 bases and J by 7 bases; unmatched bases: 13. CDR3 residues: CAWSVPALAGPLEQYF. In DNA, the CDR3 is TGTGCCTGGAGTGTACCGGCCCTAGCGGGGCCTTTGGAGCAGTACTTC.

There are a few counts of this clone. This chain uses TRBV9 with TRBJ1-2; possible D gene TRBD1, 5 bases. The V end was cut by 6 bases, the J end by 4 bases, with 16 bases between. From germline, CDR1 is SGDLS and CDR2 YYNGEE. This CDR3 comprises 14 residues. The CDR3 is CASTERGSLYGYTF. DNA of the CDR3: TGTGCCAGCACCGAAAGGGGCAGCCTCTATGGCTACACCTTC. Variable domain in full (rest from reference TRBV9 and TRBJ1-2): DSGVTQTPKHLITATGQRVTLRCSPRSGDLSVYWYQQSLDQGLQFLIQYYNGEERAKGNILERFSAQQFPDLHSELNLSSLELGDSALYFCASTERGSLYGYTFGSGTRLTVV.

The gene calls are TRBV19 and TRBJ1-1, with no clear D. V lost 1 base, J lost 0 bases, and 9 bases lay in between. The CDR3 covers 15 residues. The V gene's germline CDR1 is LNHDA and CDR2 SQIVND (reference sequence). CDR3 in amino acids: CASSIALTVNTEAFF. The CDR3 coding sequence is TGTGCCAGTAGTATAGCCCTCACAGTGAACACTGAAGCTTTCTTT.

The chain is built from TRBV5-8 and TRBJ2-1, with TRBD1 as a possible D gene (5 bases). This CDR3 is built from 17 residues. Between the trimmed V and J ends, which lost 2 bases and 6 bases, there was a span of 21 bases. Germline assignment: CDR1 SGHTS and CDR2 YDEGEE. The CDR3 here is CASSFRLVRVTGNEQFF. CDR3 DNA: TGTGCCAGCAGCTTTCGGCTAGTCAGGGTGACGGGCAATGAGCAGTTCTTC.

This sequence joins TRBV6-6 and TRBJ2-7; 7 nucleotides line up with TRBD1. Germline V lookup: CDR1 MNHNY, CDR2 SVGAGI (reference sequence). The CDR3 sequence is 12 residues long. The J segment lost 7 bases and the V segment lost 2 bases, leaving 2 bases of the junction unmatched. CDR3 in amino acids: CASSYRGQEQYF. DNA for the CDR3: TGTGCCAGCAGTTACAGGGGGCAGGAGCAGTACTTC.

The chain uses TRBV6-1 and TRBJ1-2; D unresolved. The CDR3 totals 15 residues. Germline CDR1 reads MNHNS; CDR2 reads SASEGT. V lost 8 bases to trimming and J lost 0 bases, with 16 bases between them. CDR3 sequence: CASVTRDTANYGYTF. DNA for the CDR3: TGTGCCAGCGTCACGAGGGATACAGCTAACTATGGCTACACCTTC.

The chain combines TRBV7-8 with TRBJ1-1; D might be TRBD1 (6 bases). The CDR3 runs 14 residues. In germline, CDR1 is SGHVS, CDR2 FQNEAQ. With 5 bases removed from V and 5 bases from J, the gap between germline ends came to 15 bases. The CDR3 protein is CASSPPGQLTEAFF. The CDR3, as DNA: TGTGCCAGCAGCCCTCCGGGACAATTGACTGAAGCTTTCTTT.

The chain recombines TRBV18 with TRBJ1-1; D possibly corresponds to TRBD1 (5 bases). The V end lost 2 bases, the J end lost 0 bases, and 7 bases lay between the germline ends. CDR1 is KGHSH, CDR2 LQKENI, per germline. This CDR3 has 14 residues. The DNA for the CDR3 is TGTGCCAGCTCACCAGGGGCGGTGAACACTGAAGCTTTCTTT. Translating it yields CASSPGAVNTEAFF.

J is TRBJ2-2 and V is TRBV5-1; possible D gene TRBD1, 5 bases. This CDR3 contains 14 residues. Germline V gives CDR1 SGHRS, CDR2 YFSETQ. The V gene lost 0 bases and the J gene lost 5 bases, with 8 bases spanning the gap. This CDR3 reads CASSLDKGTGELFF. DNA of the CDR3: TGCGCCAGCAGCTTGGATAAGGGGACCGGGGAGCTGTTTTTT.

This chain connects TRBV7-9 to TRBJ1-1; the D is unclear. The germline V gene encodes CDR1 SEHNR and CDR2 FQNEAQ (reference sequence). CDR3 length equals 13 residues. Trimming left V 2 bases short and J 3 bases short, with 7 bases between. CDR3 region: CASSLNSDTEAFF. As DNA, the CDR3 is TGTGCCAGCAGCTTAAATAGCGACACTGAAGCTTTCTTT.

This clone was seen once. This chain joins TRBV19 and TRBJ1-5, with TRBD1 matching 7 bases. The CDR3 spans 15 residues. V was pared by 6 bases and J by 3 bases, with 8 bases of the junction left unmatched. CDR1 and CDR2 (germline): LNHDA, SQIVND (reference sequence). The CDR3 nucleotides are TGTGCCAGTAGCCACGACAGGGCGTACAATCAGCCCCAGCATTTT. The encoded protein is CASSHDRAYNQPQHF.

The chain couples TRBV6-6 to TRBJ2-7; 13 bases match TRBD2. The CDR3 runs 15 residues. After removal of 6 bases from V and 2 bases from J, the junction contained 4 bases not matched to a gene. The V gene's germline CDR1 is MNHNY and CDR2 SVGAGI (reference sequence). The CDR3 region has the DNA TGTGCCAGCAGCCCGGGACTAGCGGGACCCTACGAGCAGTACTTC. It specifies CASSPGLAGPYEQYF.

This rearrangement joins TRBV6-5 to TRBJ2-1, with D perhaps TRBD2 (7 bases). Germline CDR1 reads MNHEY; CDR2 reads SVGAGI. CDR3 length: 15 residues. The ends were cut back, 11 bases at V and 8 bases at J, with 25 bases in the middle. For the CDR3, the DNA is TGTGCCGCCAGCAGGGTGCGGGGGCCCCATGATGAGCAGTTCTTC. Its translation is CAASRVRGPHDEQFF.

CDR3 region: CASSVDGGGYGYTF. Here the CDR3 DNA reads TGTGCCAGCAGCGTAGATGGGGGGGGGTATGGCTACACCTTC. V gene TRBV9 combines with J gene TRBJ1-2, with D possibly TRBD1 on 5 matching bases. V lost 0 bases and J lost 5, with 11 bases in between. This CDR3 has 14 residues. The germline CDR1 and CDR2 sequences are SGDLS and YYNGEE.

This clone was detected only once. The chain employs TRBV5-5 and TRBJ1-1; tentative D call: TRBD1 (6 bases). V lost 6 bases to trimming and J lost 1 base, with 19 bases between them. The CDR3 runs to 16 residues. Germline V lookup: CDR1 SGHKS, CDR2 YYEKEE (reference sequence). The CDR3 sequence is CASTMTPGTKNTEAFF. CDR3 sequence (DNA): TGTGCCAGCACCATGACTCCCGGGACAAAGAACACTGAAGCTTTCTTT.

The CDR3 loop reads CASSWGQGKSETQYF. CDR3 DNA: TGTGCCAGCAGTTGGGGACAGGGTAAATCGGAGACCCAGTACTTC. V usage is TRBV6-5 and J usage is TRBJ2-5, with 9 bases lining up with TRBD1. Germline CDR1 is MNHEY and CDR2 is SVGAGI. Unmatched junction bases numbered 8, after V lost 4 bases and J lost 5 bases. The CDR3 contains 15 residues.

The rearrangement links TRBV9 to TRBJ1-3; D is unresolved. Trimming left V 2 bases short and J 3 bases short, with 3 bases between. This CDR3 is 12 amino acids long. The germline V gene has CDR1 SGDLS and CDR2 YYNGEE. Written as DNA, the CDR3 is TGTGCCAGCAGCGTTAATGGAAACACCATATATTTT. This gives the protein CASSVNGNTIYF.

The chain links TRBV6-5 to TRBJ2-1; D is unclear. The V gene lost 2 bases and the J gene lost 9 bases, with 5 bases spanning the gap. CDR1 and CDR2 from the germline V gene are MNHEY and SVGAGI. This CDR3 is built from 11 residues. The CDR3 loop reads CASSYHGEQFF. CDR3 sequence (DNA): TGTGCCAGCAGTTACCACGGTGAGCAGTTCTTC.

The rearrangement links TRBV28 to TRBJ1-5, with TRBD1 matching over 7 bases. V trimming: 6 bases; J trimming: 2 bases; junction bases outside the gene matches: 13. Germline loops: CDR1 MDHEN, CDR2 SYDVKM. This CDR3 has 17 residues. CDR3 region: CASSTISTGVGNQPQHF. The DNA for the CDR3 is TGTGCCAGCAGCACGATCTCAACAGGGGTTGGCAATCAGCCCCAGCATTTT.

The gene calls are TRBV9 and TRBJ1-1; 8 bases are shared with TRBD1. The CDR3 covers 15 residues. V gave up 4 bases and J gave up 0 bases; unmatched junction bases: 5. CDR1 and CDR2 (germline): SGDLS, YYNGEE. The CDR3 coding sequence is TGTGCCAGCAGCCCGCGGACAGGGTTGAACACTGAAGCTTTCTTT. Protein: CASSPRTGLNTEAFF.

This chain connects TRBV5-8 to TRBJ1-5; 8 nucleotides line up with TRBD1. V lost 5 bases to trimming and J lost 0 bases; unmatched junction nucleotides: 4. This CDR3 spans 15 amino acids. CDR1 is SGHTS, CDR2 YDEGEE, per germline. CDR3 loop: CASSRTGYSNQPQHF. Here the CDR3 DNA reads TGTGCCAGCAGTCGGACAGGGTATAGCAATCAGCCCCAGCATTTT.

J is TRBJ1-6 and V is TRBV28; D is unclear. Trimming pared 5 bases from V and 6 bases from J, leaving 17 bases between. The V gene's germline CDR1 is MDHEN and CDR2 SYDVKM. This CDR3 has 16 residues. DNA of the CDR3: TGTGCCAGCAGTGCAGTGGGCACAGCCCCTAATTCACCCCTCCACTTT. This encodes CASSAVGTAPNSPLHF. Complete variable domain (other parts from reference TRBV28 and TRBJ1-6): DVKVTQSSRYLVKRTGEKVFLECVQDMDHENMFWYRQDPGLGLRLIYFSYDVKMKEKGDIPEGYSVSREKKERFSLILESASTNQTSMYLCASSAVGTAPNSPLHFGNGTRLTVT.

This rearrangement joins TRBV10-3 to TRBJ1-1; TRBD1 agrees at 10 bases. Germline CDR1 and CDR2: ENHRY and SYGVKD. The CDR3 totals 17 residues. V was pared by 0 bases and J by 1 base, with 5 bases of the junction left unmatched. CDR3 nucleotide sequence: TGTGCCATCAGTGAGTCTCGACAGGGGGCGAGGAACACTGAAGCTTTCTTT. Protein: CAISESRQGARNTEAFF.

V gene TRBV6-1 combines with J gene TRBJ1-5; 10 nucleotides agree with TRBD1. Germline-derived CDR1 and CDR2 are MNHNS and SASEGT. The CDR3 loop spans 17 amino acids. The V and J ends lost 3 bases and 4 bases, in that order; junction bases with no gene match: 9. The CDR3 loop reads CASSDGPGTGANQPQHF. The DNA for the CDR3 is TGTGCCAGCAGTGATGGCCCCGGGACAGGGGCTAATCAGCCCCAGCATTTT.